The 3 T cell receptor beta chains below were found in one sample sequenced in a study of metastatic and nonmetastatic thyroid tumors. TCRdb reanalyzed the PCR reads with MiXCR. Seen here are fewer than 30,000 clones, around 15% observed once, and the top ten hold over 3.5%. All patients were untreated before thyroid surgery. The sample was blood. The receptors stem from a female donor with papillary thyroid cancer or a benign thyroid nodule (not recorded which). Some clones in this sample may be carry-over from other donors' samples.

This clone was recorded at least ten times. The CDR3 region has the DNA TGTGCCAGCAGTTGGGGGACAACGCAAGAGACCCAGTACTTC. Residues: CASSWGTTQETQYF. The genes are TRBV2 and TRBJ2-5; maybe TRBD1 (6 bases). Trimming cost V 5 bases and J 2 bases, with 12 bases left between them. Germline V gives CDR1 SNHLY, CDR2 FYNNEI. The CDR3 consists of 14 residues.

This clone was counted only a few times. The chain employs TRBV19 and TRBJ1-1, with 8 bases lining up with TRBD1. The CDR3 is 13 amino acids. Trimming cost V 3 bases and J 10 bases; bases outside gene matches: 7. Germline V lookup: CDR1 LNHDA, CDR2 SQIVND (reference sequence). CDR3 nucleotide sequence: TGTGCCAGTAGTATGGACAGGGCAGGAGTAGCTTTCTTT. This sequence encodes CASSMDRAGVAFF.

The rearrangement links TRBV18 to TRBJ1-2, with a possible D match to TRBD1 (6 bases). The CDR3 has 13 residues. Trimming cost V 4 bases and J 8 bases, with 14 bases left between them. Germline V gene lookup returns CDR1 KGHSH and CDR2 LQKENI. CDR3 nucleotide sequence: TGTGCCAGCTCACTTACAGGGCTAGAGGGCTACACCTTC. Translating it yields CASSLTGLEGYTF.